These T cell receptor beta chains were read from a single sample in a study of blood T cell repertoires in COVID-19. The assay was immunoSEQ multiplex PCR, and TCRdb's table has in-frame clones only and misses some. The table has roughly 74,000 clones, more than 70% seen once. Sequencing was done on a sample of peripheral blood. The receptors shown here come from a man in his 70s with active or convalescent COVID-19. Both conserved end residues are part of each CDR3. Each record gives: D gene, J gene, V gene, clone size, CDR3 DNA, CDR3 protein. D genes are given only for firm matches. Part of the rows lack a size; the others show once, few, many or a class for expanded clones.

TRBD1 TRBJ2-5 TRBV7-2 . TGTGCCAGCAGCTTAGAGACAGGGGGCAGGGAGACCCAGTACTTC CASSLETGGRETQYF
. TRBJ2-2 TRBV6-5 . TGTGCCAGCACTCGAGGAGGGAACACCGGGGAGCTGTTTTTT CASTRGGNTGELFF
TRBD2 TRBJ2-5 TRBV6-5 . TGTGCCGCCGGCGGACTAGCGGCGCGGGGCGAGACCCAGTACTTC CAAGGLAARGETQYF
. TRBJ1-2 TRBV3-1/TRBV3-2 . TGTGCCAGCAGCCAAGTGACAGGCTATGGCTACACCTTC CASSQVTGYGYTF
TRBD2 TRBJ2-1 TRBV7-8 . TGTGCCAGCAGCCCAAGGCGGGGGGATCCCTACAATGAGCAGTTCTTC CASSPRRGDPYNEQFF
. TRBJ1-6 TRBV7-2 . TGTGCCAGCAGCTTAGCCGGGGGCTCCTATAATTCACCCCTCCACTTT CASSLAGGSYNSPLHF
. TRBJ2-1 TRBV11-1 . TGTGCCAGCAGCTTATTACCGGGGAGCTCCTACAATGAGCAGTTCTTC CASSLLPGSSYNEQFF
TRBD1 TRBJ1-2 TRBV5-1 . TGCGCCAGCAGCCTCGGACAGGTCCCAATTAACTATGGCTACACCTTC CASSLGQVPINYGYTF
TRBD2 TRBJ2-1 TRBV29-1 . TGCAGCGTTGCGGGTCTAGCGGGAGGGTATGAGCAGTTCTTC CSVAGLAGGYEQFF
. TRBJ1-1 TRBV7-2 . TGTGCCAGCAGCCACAGGACAGAAAACACTGAAGCTTTCTTT CASSHRTENTEAFF
. TRBJ2-3 TRBV19 . TGTGCCAGTAGTGCGAGACTCTTTCCTAGCACAGATACGCAGTATTTT CASSARLFPSTDTQYF
TRBD1 TRBJ2-5 TRBV6-2/TRBV6-3 . TGTGCCAGCAGTTACTCCATCACAGGGGACGAGACCCAGTACTTC CASSYSITGDETQYF
. TRBJ1-5 TRBV10-1 . TGCGCCAGCAGTGAGGGGCCTGAAGGTCAGCCCCAGCATTTT CASSEGPEGQPQHF
. TRBJ1-6 TRBV5-6 . TGTGCCAGCAGCTTGAAGAGGAGCTCCTATAATTCACCCCTCCACTTT CASSLKRSSYNSPLHF
. TRBJ2-7 TRBV5-1 few TGCGCCAGCAGCTCAACAGGGTACGAGCAGTACTTC CASSSTGYEQYF
TRBD1 TRBJ2-7 TRBV10-3 . TGTGCCATCAGTGATTCGAGGACAGGGGATCCCTACGAGCAGTACTTC CAISDSRTGDPYEQYF
. TRBJ1-5 TRBV7-9 . TGTGCCAGCAGCTTAGTGGAGGCACAGCCCCAGCATTTT CASSLVEAQPQHF
TRBD1 TRBJ1-1 TRBV6-5 . TGTGCCAGCAGTTACTCACGGACAGGGATCACTGAAGCTTTCTTT CASSYSRTGITEAFF
. TRBJ1-6 TRBV27 medium-sized TGTGCCAGCGCAACAGGGTCGGAGGTCTCACCCCTCCACTTT CASATGSEVSPLHF
. TRBJ1-4 TRBV12-5 . TGTGCTAGTGGTTTGAAAATCGGGGGAGGGGAAAAACTGTTTTTT CASGLKIGGGEKLFF
TRBD2 TRBJ2-1 TRBV6-6 . TGTGCCAGCAGCGCTCAGCCCAGCGGGATAGGCAATGAGCAGTTCTTC CASSAQPSGIGNEQFF
. TRBJ1-5 TRBV30 . TGTGCCTGGAGTGTACTGGGAGCCTTAGGCAATCAGCCCCAGCATTTT CAWSVLGALGNQPQHF
TRBD1 TRBJ1-6 TRBV19 . TGTGCCAGTAGTACAGGACAGGTTAATTCACCCCTCCACTTT CASSTGQVNSPLHF
TRBD2 TRBJ2-2 TRBV28 few TGTGCCAGCAGCGGGGGGGGCGGACGGACCGGGGAGCTGTTTTTT CASSGGGGRTGELFF
. TRBJ2-7 TRBV18 . TGTGCCAGCTCACCAGAGACAAACACCTACGAGCAGTACTTC CASSPETNTYEQYF
TRBD1 TRBJ1-2 TRBV12-3/TRBV12-4 . TGTGCCAGCAGTTCCCTGACAGGGTATGGCTACACCTTC CASSSLTGYGYTF
. TRBJ2-4 TRBV27 . TGTGCCAGCAGGGAGCTAGCCAAAAACATTCAGTACTTC CASRELAKNIQYF
TRBD1 TRBJ2-6 TRBV4-2 . TGTGCCAGCAGCCCCCACGGACAGGGTGGAGGGTCTGGGGCCAACGTCCTGACTTTC CASSPHGQGGGSGANVLTF